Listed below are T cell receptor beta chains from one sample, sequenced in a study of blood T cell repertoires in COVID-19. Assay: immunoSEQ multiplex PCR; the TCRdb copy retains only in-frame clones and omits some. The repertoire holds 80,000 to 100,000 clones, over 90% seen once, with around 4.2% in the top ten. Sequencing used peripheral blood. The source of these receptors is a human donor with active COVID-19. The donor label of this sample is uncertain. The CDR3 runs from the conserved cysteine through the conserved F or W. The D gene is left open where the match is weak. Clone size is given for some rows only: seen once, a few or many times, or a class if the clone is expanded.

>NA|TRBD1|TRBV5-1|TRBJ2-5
CASSLRDRGRETQYF
TGCGCCAGCAGCTTAAGGGACAGGGGTAGGGAGACCCAGTACTTC
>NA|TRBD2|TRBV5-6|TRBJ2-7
CASSPWLAGDMGVYEQYF
TGTGCCAGCAGCCCTTGGCTAGCGGGAGACATGGGGGTCTACGAGCAGTACTTC
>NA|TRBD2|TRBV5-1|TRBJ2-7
CASSLTSGPYEQYF
TGCGCCAGCAGCCTTACTAGCGGACCCTACGAGCAGTACTTC
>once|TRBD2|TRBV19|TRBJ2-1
CASQEGLAGTPYYNEQFF
TGTGCCAGTCAAGAAGGACTAGCGGGGACTCCTTACTACAATGAGCAGTTCTTC
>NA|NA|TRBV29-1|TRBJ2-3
CSVGRGDTDTQYF
TGCAGCGTTGGTCGCGGGGACACAGATACGCAGTATTTT
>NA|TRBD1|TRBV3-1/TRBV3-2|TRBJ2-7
CASSQAVTPGTGAYEQYF
TGTGCCAGCAGCCAAGCCGTTACCCCCGGGACAGGGGCCTACGAGCAGTACTTC
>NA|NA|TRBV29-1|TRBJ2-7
CSVTTLVSSYEQYF
TGCAGCGTTACTACACTGGTCAGCTCCTACGAGCAGTACTTC
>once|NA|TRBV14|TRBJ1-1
CASSHTDTMNTEAFF
TGTGCCAGCAGCCACACGGACACAATGAACACTGAAGCTTTCTTT
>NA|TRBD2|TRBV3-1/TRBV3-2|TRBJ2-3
CASGGVSADTQYF
TGTGCCAGCGGGGGGGTTTCAGCAGATACGCAGTATTTT
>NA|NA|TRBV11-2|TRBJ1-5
CASSLGGGFNQPQHF
TGTGCCAGCAGCTTAGGTGGAGGGTTCAATCAGCCCCAGCATTTT
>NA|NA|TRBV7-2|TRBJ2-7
CASSLGPSSYEQYF
TGTGCCAGCAGCTTAGGGCCAAGCTCCTACGAGCAGTACTTC
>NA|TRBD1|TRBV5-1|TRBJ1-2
CASSPTGSHGYTF
TGCGCCAGCAGCCCGACAGGGTCACATGGCTACACCTTC
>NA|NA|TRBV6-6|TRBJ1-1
CASSPTGNTEAFF
TGTGCCAGCAGTCCCACTGGGAACACTGAAGCTTTCTTT
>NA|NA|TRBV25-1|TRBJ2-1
CASHTSYNEQFF
TGTGCCAGCCATACAAGTTACAATGAGCAGTTCTTC
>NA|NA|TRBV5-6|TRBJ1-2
CASSSGGSSGYTF
TGTGCCAGCAGCTCCGGGGGATCTAGTGGCTACACCTTC
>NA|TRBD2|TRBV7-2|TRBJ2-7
CASSLAGAAVGTSGISEQYF
TGTGCCAGCAGCTTAGCTGGGGCGGCAGTCGGGACTAGCGGGATATCCGAGCAGTACTTC
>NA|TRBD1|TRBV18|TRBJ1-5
CASSPGTGRHF
TGTGCCAGCTCACCAGGGACAGGGCGGCATTTT
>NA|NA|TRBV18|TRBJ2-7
CASSPGAGIYEQYF
TGTGCCAGCTCACCAGGGGCAGGGATCTACGAGCAGTACTTC
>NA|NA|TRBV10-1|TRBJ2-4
CASSDGQPKNIQYF
TGCGCCAGCAGTGATGGACAGCCCAAAAACATTCAGTACTTC
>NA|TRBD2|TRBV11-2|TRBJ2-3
CASSLDVSGGPDTQYF
TGTGCCAGCAGCTTAGATGTGTCGGGGGGGCCAGATACGCAGTATTTT
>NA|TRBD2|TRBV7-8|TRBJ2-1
CASSLWTSGGNEQFF
TGTGCCAGCAGCCTATGGACTAGCGGGGGCAATGAGCAGTTCTTC
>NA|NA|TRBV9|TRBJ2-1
CASSVEPLAVGQFF
TGTGCCAGCAGCGTAGAACCCTTAGCCGTGGGGCAGTTCTTC
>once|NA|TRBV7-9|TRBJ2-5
CASSPSRNQETQYF
TGTGCCAGCAGCCCTTCTAGGAACCAAGAGACCCAGTACTTC
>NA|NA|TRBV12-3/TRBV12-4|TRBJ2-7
CASSLRGEQYF
TGTGCCAGCAGTTTACGGGGGGAGCAGTACTTC
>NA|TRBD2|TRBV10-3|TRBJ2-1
CATGLASSNEQFF
TGTGCCACGGGACTAGCGAGTTCCAATGAGCAGTTCTTC
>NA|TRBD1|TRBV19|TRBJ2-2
CASSILTGKTGELFF
TGTGCCAGTAGTATCTTGACAGGGAAGACCGGGGAGCTGTTTTTT
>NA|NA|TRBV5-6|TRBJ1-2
CASRSIVRGYTF
TGTGCCAGCAGATCGATCGTGCGGGGCTACACCTTC
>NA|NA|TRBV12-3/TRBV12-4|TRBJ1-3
CASSPGGRHTIYF
TGTGCCAGCAGTCCGGGGGGGCGGCACACCATATATTTT
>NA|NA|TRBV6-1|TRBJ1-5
CASSEYGGGNQPQHF
TGTGCCAGCAGTGAGTACGGTGGGGGGAATCAGCCCCAGCATTTT
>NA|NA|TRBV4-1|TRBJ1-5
CASSQDRGGGASQPQHF
TGCGCCAGCAGCCAAGATAGGGGCGGGGGCGCCTCTCAGCCCCAGCATTTT
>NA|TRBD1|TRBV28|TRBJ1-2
CASSQRTGTHYGYTF
TGTGCCAGCAGTCAGCGGACAGGGACCCACTATGGCTACACCTTC
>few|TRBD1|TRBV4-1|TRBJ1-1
CASKSNRGWTEAFF
TGCGCCAGCAAGAGTAACAGGGGTTGGACTGAAGCTTTCTTT
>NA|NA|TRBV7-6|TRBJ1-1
CASSLGSSGNTEAFF
TGTGCCAGCAGCTTGGGGAGTTCTGGGAACACTGAAGCTTTCTTT
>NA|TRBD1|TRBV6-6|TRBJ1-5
CASSSRDSYQPQHF
TGTGCCAGCAGTTCCCGGGACAGTTATCAGCCCCAGCATTTT
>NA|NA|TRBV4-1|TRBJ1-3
CASSQDSAPRDTIYF
TGCGCCAGCAGCCAAGATTCGGCCCCGAGGGACACCATATATTTT
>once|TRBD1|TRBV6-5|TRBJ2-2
CASSRDRNTGELFF
TGTGCCAGCAGTCGGGACAGAAACACCGGGGAGCTGTTTTTT
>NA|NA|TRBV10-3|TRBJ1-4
CAISESISQDYKKLFF
TGTGCCATCAGTGAGTCGATTTCACAGGATTATAAAAAACTGTTTTTT
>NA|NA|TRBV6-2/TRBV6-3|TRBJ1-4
CASSTGYASGEKLFF
TGTGCCAGCAGTACGGGATATGCCTCCGGGGAAAAACTGTTTTTT
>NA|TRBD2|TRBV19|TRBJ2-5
CASSIQTSGSGETQYF
TGTGCCAGTAGTATACAGACTAGCGGGAGTGGAGAGACCCAGTACTTC
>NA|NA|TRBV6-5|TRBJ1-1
CASSGGWGTEAFF
TGTGCCAGCAGCGGGGGGTGGGGCACTGAAGCTTTCTTT
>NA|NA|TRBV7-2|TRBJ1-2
CASSLAPGAGNYGYTF
TGTGCCAGCAGCTTAGCGCCAGGGGCAGGAAACTATGGCTACACCTTC
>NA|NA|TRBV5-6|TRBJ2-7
CASSSGQPYEQYF
TGTGCCAGCAGCTCGGGACAACCCTACGAGCAGTACTTC
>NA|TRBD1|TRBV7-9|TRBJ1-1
CASSSAGGTEAFF
TGTGCCAGCAGCTCCGCAGGGGGCACTGAAGCTTTCTTT
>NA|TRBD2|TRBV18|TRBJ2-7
CASSERLGTSDEQYF
TGTGCCAGCTCGGAGAGACTTGGGACTAGCGACGAGCAGTACTTC
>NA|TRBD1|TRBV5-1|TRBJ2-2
CASSLGQTGNGELFF
TGCGCCAGCAGCTTGGGCCAGACAGGGAACGGGGAGCTGTTTTTT
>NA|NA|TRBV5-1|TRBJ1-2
CASSLEVSPERNTF
TGCGCCAGCAGCTTGGAGGTCAGTCCAGAGAGGAACACCTTC
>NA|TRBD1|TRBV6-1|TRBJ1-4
CASSVFLTDRDGKLFF
TGTGCCAGCAGTGTCTTCCTAACGGACAGGGATGGAAAACTGTTTTTT
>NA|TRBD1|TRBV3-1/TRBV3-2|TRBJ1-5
CASSRNTGVVQPQHF
TGTGCCAGCAGCCGAAACACAGGGGTGGTACAGCCCCAGCATTTT
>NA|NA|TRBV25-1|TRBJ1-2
CATRRDIHPGGYTF
TGTGCCACCCGCCGGGACATCCACCCCGGAGGCTACACCTTC
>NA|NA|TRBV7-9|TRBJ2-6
CASSYLRDNRVSGANVLTF
TGTGCCAGCAGCTATCTGAGGGACAACCGTGTCTCTGGGGCCAACGTCCTGACTTTC
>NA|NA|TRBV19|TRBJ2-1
CASSIERFQFF
TGTGCCAGTAGTATCGAGCGGTTTCAGTTCTTC
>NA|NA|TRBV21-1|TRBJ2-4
CASSSTGRDIQYF
TGTGCCAGCAGCTCAACAGGGAGGGACATTCAGTACTTC
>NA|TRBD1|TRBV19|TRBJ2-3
CASSIGTAATDTQYF
TGTGCCAGTAGTATTGGGACAGCCGCCACAGATACGCAGTATTTT